This TCR beta chain appears in the sequencing data of a study of vaccination effects on CD4 cells after COVID-19. About the study: After expansion with viral peptide pools in the ViraFEST assay, antigen-specific CD4+ T cells were sequenced. Study-level findings and limits: The study, lacking early post-infection timepoints, had few convalescent patients.

In the case of this clone: The antigen is not known.

V lost 6 bases to trimming and J lost 13 bases; unmatched junction nucleotides: 15. The CDR3 extends over 14 amino acids. CDR1 is MNHEY and CDR2 is SVGAGI in the germline V gene. The data were produced by immunoSEQ multiplex PCR, yet TCRdb's version contains in-frame clones alone and is incomplete. The repertoire consists of about 73,000 clones, with approximately 73% occurring once and the leading ten covering about 2%. Isolating CD4+ T cells followed less than 11 days of culture. Two doses of BNT162b2 or mRNA-1273 vaccine were administered to participants. Half-medium changes using IL-2 medium occurred on days 3 and 7.

This TCR was sampled from a human donor who received a COVID-19 vaccine. Sample: CD4+ T cells from PBMCs cultured without peptide, taken after COVID-19 vaccination. The chain has TRBV6-5 and TRBJ1-1, with TRBD1 matching over 9 bases. DNA of the CDR3: TGTGCCAGCAGGCGCACGGGACAGGGAGGTAATGGTTTCTTT. Its translation is CASRRTGQGGNGFF.